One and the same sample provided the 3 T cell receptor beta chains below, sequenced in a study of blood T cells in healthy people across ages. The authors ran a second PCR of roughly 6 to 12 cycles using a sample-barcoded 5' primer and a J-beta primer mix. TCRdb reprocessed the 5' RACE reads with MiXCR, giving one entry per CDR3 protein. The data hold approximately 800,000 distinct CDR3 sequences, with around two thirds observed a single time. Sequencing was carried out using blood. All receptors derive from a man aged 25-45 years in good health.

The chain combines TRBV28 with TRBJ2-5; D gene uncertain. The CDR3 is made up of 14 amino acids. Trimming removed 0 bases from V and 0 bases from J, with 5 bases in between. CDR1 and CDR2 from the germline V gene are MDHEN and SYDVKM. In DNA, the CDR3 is TGTGCCAGCAGTTTATGGGCGGACCAAGAGACCCAGTACTTC. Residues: CASSLWADQETQYF.

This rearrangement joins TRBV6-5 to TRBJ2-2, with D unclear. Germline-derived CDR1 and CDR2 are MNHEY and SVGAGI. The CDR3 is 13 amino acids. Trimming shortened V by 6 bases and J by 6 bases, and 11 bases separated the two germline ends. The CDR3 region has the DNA TGTGCCAGCAGCAATAGTGGGGCCGGGGAGCTGTTTTTT. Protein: CASSNSGAGELFF.

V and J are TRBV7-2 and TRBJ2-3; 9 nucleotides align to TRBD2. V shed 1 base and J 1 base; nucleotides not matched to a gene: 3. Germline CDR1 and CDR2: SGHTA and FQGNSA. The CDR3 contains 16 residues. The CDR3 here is CASSLERTSGTDTQYF. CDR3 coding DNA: TGTGCCAGCAGCTTAGAACGGACTAGCGGCACAGATACGCAGTATTTT.